This T cell receptor (beta chain) came from a study of cytomegalovirus exposure and HLA in healthy donors. Study overall: The 100 to 150 validation repertoires and the 650 to 850 first-cohort repertoires shared a platform, a later analysis reported.

The germline gives CDR1 LNHDA, CDR2 SQIVND (reference sequence). Between the trimmed V and J ends, which lost 6 bases and 4 bases, there was a span of 16 bases. This CDR3 spans 15 amino acids. Sequencing used immunoSEQ multiplex PCR; TCRdb keeps in-frame clones, though not all of them. Of approximately 160,000 clones in the sample, about 90% were seen once. The sequenced sample consisted of PBMCs. The J gene is TRBJ2-1, the V gene TRBV19; D perhaps matches TRBD2 (6 bases). The origin of this receptor is a woman between 18 and 29 years old in good health and CMV-seropositive. The CDR3 DNA reads TGTGCCAGTAGCCTCGGCCGGGACTCTTACAATGAGCAGTTCTTC. Translating gives CASSLGRDSYNEQFF.